This is a list of T cell receptor beta chains from one sample in a study of blood T cells in healthy people across ages. TCRdb re-analysed the 5' RACE reads in MiXCR, keeping a single row per CDR3 protein. The sample has 1.5 million to 2 million distinct CDR3 sequences; just under 50% are singletons. The sequenced sample consisted of blood. The receptors come from a woman in her thirties or forties in good health. Each CDR3 is given with its conserved first and last residue. D genes are given only for firm matches. Only part of the rows carry a size: once, few, many, or a class if the clone is expanded.

D: -; size: -; J: TRBJ2-7; V: TRBV28; CDR3: CASSLYQPSAHEQYF; DNA: TGTGCCAGCAGTTTATATCAGCCCTCGGCCCACGAGCAGTACTTC
D: TRBD1; size: few; J: TRBJ2-1; V: TRBV5-1; CDR3: CASSSDRAGLGEQFF; DNA: TGCGCCAGCAGCTCCGACAGGGCCGGTCTGGGAGAGCAGTTCTTC
D: -; size: -; J: TRBJ2-1; V: TRBV12-3/TRBV12-4; CDR3: CASSLLDLVFF; DNA: TGTGCCAGCAGTTTATTGGATTTGGTGTTCTTC
D: -; size: -; J: TRBJ1-5; V: TRBV4-2; CDR3: CASSQGSGGNNQPQHF; DNA: TGTGCCAGCAGCCAAGGGTCGGGAGGGAACAATCAGCCCCAGCATTTT
D: TRBD1; size: -; J: TRBJ2-7; V: TRBV11-2; CDR3: CASSLEGQFPSEQYF; DNA: TGTGCCAGCAGCTTAGAGGGACAGTTCCCCTCCGAGCAGTACTTC
D: -; size: few; J: TRBJ1-2; V: TRBV29-1; CDR3: CSGYTDRNYGYTF; DNA: TGCAGCGGGTACACGGACCGAAACTATGGCTACACCTTC
D: TRBD2; size: -; J: TRBJ2-1; V: TRBV10-3; CDR3: CAISESGTSYNGQFF; DNA: TGTGCCATCAGTGAGTCGGGGACTAGCTACAATGGGCAGTTCTTC
D: TRBD2; size: -; J: TRBJ2-1; V: TRBV7-9; CDR3: CASSFAPSGWDEQFF; DNA: TGTGCCAGCAGCTTTGCCCCTAGCGGGTGGGATGAGCAGTTCTTC
D: -; size: few; J: TRBJ2-5; V: TRBV25-1; CDR3: CASSVGIKETQYF; DNA: TGTGCCAGCAGTGTCGGGATAAAAGAGACCCAGTACTTC
D: -; size: -; J: TRBJ1-1; V: TRBV11-1; CDR3: CASSPTDAGSTEAFF; DNA: TGTGCCAGCAGCCCAACGGACGCCGGGAGCACTGAAGCTTTCTTT
D: TRBD1; size: -; J: TRBJ2-7; V: TRBV27; CDR3: CASSLYPGQGYYEQYF; DNA: TGTGCCAGCAGTTTATACCCGGGACAGGGGTACTACGAGCAGTACTTC
D: -; size: many; J: TRBJ2-1; V: TRBV7-2; CDR3: CASSPGHIGQTSSYNEQFF; DNA: TGTGCCAGCAGCCCCGGACATATTGGACAGACGAGCTCCTACAATGAGCAGTTCTTC
D: -; size: few; J: TRBJ2-1; V: TRBV5-1; CDR3: CASSSTGTESYNEQFF; DNA: TGCGCCAGCAGCTCCACCGGGACGGAAAGCTACAATGAGCAGTTCTTC
D: -; size: -; J: TRBJ1-2; V: TRBV5-1; CDR3: CASSLEGYSNYGYTF; DNA: TGCGCCAGCAGCTTGGAGGGGTACTCTAACTATGGCTACACCTTC
D: -; size: few; J: TRBJ1-2; V: TRBV7-2; CDR3: CASSLRTAVRGYTF; DNA: TGTGCCAGCAGCTTACGGACGGCGGTACGTGGCTACACCTTC
D: -; size: -; J: TRBJ2-7; V: TRBV12-3/TRBV12-4; CDR3: CASSPTEYYEQYF; DNA: TGTGCCAGCAGTCCGACTGAGTACTACGAGCAGTACTTC
D: -; size: -; J: TRBJ2-3; V: TRBV7-9; CDR3: CASSLVAGINTDTQYF; DNA: TGTGCCAGCAGCTTAGTTGCGGGGATCAACACAGATACGCAGTATTTT
D: TRBD1; size: -; J: TRBJ2-7; V: TRBV4-3; CDR3: CASSQIFDRAYEQYF; DNA: TGCGCCAGCAGCCAAATCTTCGACAGGGCATACGAGCAGTACTTC
D: -; size: -; J: TRBJ2-3; V: TRBV20-1; CDR3: CSASPRGQGRRTDTQYF; DNA: TGCAGTGCTAGCCCCCGAGGTCAGGGGCGGCGCACAGATACGCAGTATTTT
D: -; size: -; J: TRBJ2-3; V: TRBV20-1; CDR3: CSASPGVLTDTQYF; DNA: TGCAGTGCTAGCCCGGGGGTCCTCACAGATACGCAGTATTTT
D: TRBD1; size: many; J: TRBJ2-7; V: TRBV29-1; CDR3: CSVVQGGSYEQYF; DNA: TGCAGCGTTGTACAGGGGGGCTCCTACGAGCAGTACTTC
D: -; size: -; J: TRBJ2-3; V: TRBV9; CDR3: CASSVATGRPADTQYF; DNA: TGTGCCAGCAGCGTGGCCACGGGCCGCCCGGCGGATACGCAGTATTTT
D: -; size: -; J: TRBJ1-2; V: TRBV4-2; CDR3: CASSQDQGGYYGYTF; DNA: TGTGCCAGCAGCCAAGATCAGGGCGGATACTATGGCTACACCTTC
D: -; size: -; J: TRBJ2-7; V: TRBV10-2; CDR3: CASSEKGPIYEQYF; DNA: TGCGCCAGCAGCGAAAAAGGACCTATTTACGAGCAGTACTTC
D: TRBD1; size: -; J: TRBJ2-1; V: TRBV5-1; CDR3: CASSSDRGHNEQLF; DNA: TGCGCCAGCAGCTCGGACAGGGGGCACAATGAGCAGCTCTTC
D: -; size: -; J: TRBJ2-7; V: TRBV20-1; CDR3: CSARAVASYEQYF; DNA: TGCAGTGCTAGAGCGGTAGCCTCCTACGAGCAGTACTTC
D: TRBD1; size: -; J: TRBJ2-3; V: TRBV10-3; CDR3: CAIRDRGPDTQYF; DNA: TGTGCCATCAGGGACAGGGGGCCAGATACGCAGTATTTT
D: TRBD1; size: few; J: TRBJ2-1; V: TRBV24-1; CDR3: CATSGSRDRGPNEQFF; DNA: TGTGCCACCAGTGGATCCCGGGACAGAGGTCCCAATGAGCAGTTCTTC
D: -; size: -; J: TRBJ1-6; V: TRBV20-1; CDR3: CSARDIRGSYNSPLHF; DNA: TGCAGTGCTAGAGATATCAGGGGTTCCTATAATTCACCCCTCCACTTT
D: TRBD1; size: -; J: TRBJ2-5; V: TRBV13; CDR3: CASSTHRGAETQYF; DNA: TGTGCCAGCAGCACCCACAGGGGGGCTGAGACCCAGTACTTC
D: -; size: few; J: TRBJ2-6; V: TRBV7-3; CDR3: CASSPNWSGANVLTF; DNA: TGTGCCAGCAGCCCGAACTGGTCTGGGGCCAACGTCCTGACTTTC
D: TRBD2; size: -; J: TRBJ2-3; V: TRBV15; CDR3: CATSIPPSGGQDTQYF; DNA: TGTGCCACCAGCATCCCCCCTAGCGGAGGACAAGATACGCAGTATTTT
D: TRBD1; size: -; J: TRBJ2-7; V: TRBV7-9; CDR3: CASVPGQGGEQYF; DNA: TGTGCCAGCGTGCCGGGACAGGGAGGGGAGCAGTACTTC
D: -; size: -; J: TRBJ2-7; V: TRBV4-3; CDR3: CASSQAVDGSYEQYF; DNA: TGCGCCAGCAGCCAAGCTGTGGACGGGTCCTACGAGCAGTACTTC
D: -; size: few; J: TRBJ1-1; V: TRBV29-1; CDR3: CSVGKGSMNTEAFF; DNA: TGCAGCGTTGGTAAAGGGAGCATGAACACTGAAGCTTTCTTT
D: TRBD2; size: few; J: TRBJ2-1; V: TRBV10-3; CDR3: CAINPFPTSGDNEQFF; DNA: TGTGCCATCAATCCCTTCCCGACTAGCGGGGACAATGAGCAGTTCTTC
D: TRBD2; size: few; J: TRBJ2-1; V: TRBV4-1; CDR3: CASSLQTSGGVGEQFF; DNA: TGCGCCAGCAGCCTTCAGACTAGCGGGGGGGTAGGTGAGCAGTTCTTC
D: -; size: -; J: TRBJ1-2; V: TRBV5-1; CDR3: CASSASSGTYGYTF; DNA: TGCGCCAGCAGCGCTTCTTCGGGAACCTATGGCTACACCTTC
D: TRBD2; size: once; J: TRBJ2-5; V: TRBV20-1; CDR3: CSATPLGTRRDQETQYF; DNA: TGCAGTGCCACGCCTCTCGGGACTAGGAGGGACCAAGAGACCCAGTACTTC
D: TRBD1; size: few; J: TRBJ1-6; V: TRBV12-3/TRBV12-4; CDR3: CASIQGGGSPLHF; DNA: TGTGCCAGCATCCAGGGGGGAGGTTCACCCCTCCACTTT